This T cell receptor (beta chain) was sequenced in a study of blood T cell repertoires in COVID-19 (dated by TCRdb to about 2020). About the full investigation: Samples from collaborators originated in the United States, Italy and Spain and spanned both the acute and convalescent phases of COVID-19. The prospective study material was composed of cDNA or gDNA derived from T cells, B-cell-depleted T cells, or PBMCs. Subjects who had been exposed to COVID-19, were actively infected with it, or had recovered from it provided the deeply sampled blood TCRbeta repertoires that made up the dataset. A freely available public database, intended as a resource for researchers studying the immune response to SARS-CoV-2, is where the repertoires were released. Samples came from the ongoing ImmuneRACE study (first 160 participants) plus 1,254 subjects from 6 global collaborators. Nearly every sample came with metadata listing a de-identified subject ID, COVID-19 status, age in years and sex. HLA class I and class II types, where available, came from metadata supplied by the sample provider rather than from assay-based typing. The research as a whole found: How much clinical and demographic metadata was included differed by source and by participant, and the metadata was provided uncurated.

This clone was seen only once. This receptor's antigen is unknown. There are no base qualities to consult, and no much larger clone falls within one base. TCRbeta CDR3 regions were amplified from genomic DNA by means of the immunoSEQ Assay, a bias-controlled multiplex PCR. From the authors' description of their analysis: Within the assay, amplification of reference gene primers was used to estimate how many nucleated cells each sample contained. Sequence reads were collapsed and filtered to measure the absolute abundance of every unique TCRbeta CDR3 rearrangement. For each sample, productive Simpson clonality was calculated as the square root of Simpson's diversity index across productive rearrangements. TCRdb retrieved this table from immuneACCESS and kept in-frame rearrangements only. Not all clones are present; in checked studies, unresolved V genes account for under half, and no reason is known for the remainder. V and J calls and clone size come straight from that table; D and trimming were deduced from the DNA. Counted in this sample were tens of thousands of clones; 90% of them appeared once. The ten most abundant clones make up around 1.3% of the sample.

Each collaborating institution followed its own protocols to collect whole blood in K2EDTA tubes. For TCRbeta analysis, collaborators shipped samples as frozen whole blood, isolated PBMCs, or DNA extracted from either of those sample types. CDR1 and CDR2 are read off the germline V gene (reference sequence) as DFQATT and SNEGSKA. After removal of 3 bases from V and 2 bases from J, the junction retains 10 bases not matched to a gene. Including cysteine and phenylalanine, the CDR3 has 16 amino acids. Only the CDR3 DNA is retained, 48 bases long and in frame from the first base. The sequencing sample was made of peripheral blood. The receptor was derived from a man between 60 and 70 years old with acute or convalescent COVID-19. Recombination connected TRBV20-1 to TRBJ2-3, and 8 bases in between align with TRBD2. The DNA sequence is TGCAGTGCTAGTGGCGAAGGGCGGGGGGCCACAGATACGCAGTATTTT. Protein translation: CSASGEGRGATDTQYF.